The next 16 T cell receptor beta chains were all read from a single sample in a study of patients and donors after allogeneic stem cell transplantation (dated by TCRdb to 2019 to 2021). Libraries were made using RT-PCR. Reads for this sample came from a NextSeq 550. The public reads were quality trimmed at Q25 with fastp and then assembled into clones with MiXCR by TCRdb, keeping productive beta chains. For every CDR3 protein sequence, its rows merge into one entry that carries the most common genes and DNA. The sample table shows just over 55,000 distinct CDR3 sequences, and 10% to 15% are seen once. Roughly 34% of the sample rests with the top ten. Sequenced input: blood, either unsorted or a sorted T cell fraction (not recorded which). These receptors were obtained from a human donor who was either an allogeneic HSCT recipient or a stem cell or donor lymphocyte infusion donor (not recorded which). It is not recorded whose cells these are; they may come from a transplant donor.

The rearrangement joins TRBV3-1 to TRBJ2-1, with 9 positions matching TRBD1. Germline loops: CDR1 LGHDT, CDR2 YNNKEL (reference sequence). The CDR3 extends over 16 amino acids. V trimming: 1 base; J trimming: 6 bases; junction bases outside the gene matches: 7. This chain's CDR3 is CASSQVVGQGSNEQFF. CDR3 nucleotides: TGTGCCAGCAGCCAAGTCGTCGGACAGGGGAGCAATGAGCAGTTCTTC.

V is TRBV19 and J is TRBJ1-2; D remains unclear. V shed 6 bases and J shed 7 bases, with 21 bases lying between them. The CDR3 spans 15 residues. Germline assignment: CDR1 LNHDA and CDR2 SQIVND (reference sequence). CDR3 region: CASSPSTPYRLGYTF. Written as DNA, the CDR3 is TGTGCCAGTAGCCCTTCAACACCCTACAGACTTGGCTACACCTTC. The variable domain in full, with the rest retrieved from reference TRBV19 and TRBJ1-2, is DGGITQSPKYLFRKEGQNVTLSCEQNLNHDAMYWYRQDPGQGLRLIYYSQIVNDFQKGDIAEGYSVSREKKESFPLTVTSAQKNPTAFYLCASSPSTPYRLGYTFGSGTRLTVV.

This clonotype has a count of ten or more. This sequence joins TRBV10-3 and TRBJ2-5; D call uncertain. Germline V gene sequence: CDR1 ENHRY, CDR2 SYGVKD. The CDR3 has 11 residues. Deletions cut 6 bases from V and 4 bases from J, with 6 bases between. CDR3 residues: CAIRGRETQYF. The CDR3 nucleotides read TGTGCCATCAGGGGCCGAGAGACCCAGTACTTC.

The J gene is TRBJ2-1, the V gene TRBV7-8; 7 nucleotides align to TRBD1. Trimming at V came to 2 bases and at J to 10 bases, leaving 11 bases not matched to a gene. CDR1 is SGHVS, CDR2 FQNEAQ, per germline. The CDR3 is 15 amino acids. This chain's CDR3 is CASSLPGTAYGEQFF. The CDR3 coding sequence is TGTGCCAGCAGCTTACCCGGGACAGCCTACGGGGAGCAGTTCTTC.

Sample share makes this clonotype medium-sized (0.01 to 0.1%). J is TRBJ2-1 and V is TRBV5-1; 13 bases agree with TRBD2. V gave up 0 bases and J gave up 10 bases; unmatched junction bases: 4. The CDR3 sequence is 15 residues long. Germline V CDR1 and CDR2: SGHRS, YFSETQ. CDR3 coding DNA: TGCGCCAGCAGCTTGGAACTAGCGGGAGGGCACGAGCAGTTCTTC. Amino acid sequence: CASSLELAGGHEQFF.

This clonotype was found a few times. This CDR3 reads CASSYATGQGLKQFF. CDR3 coding DNA: TGTGCCAGCAGTTACGCAACGGGACAGGGGCTTAAGCAGTTCTTC. The rearrangement uses TRBV6-6 and TRBJ2-1, with 10 bases matching TRBD1. The CDR3 loop spans 15 amino acids. The germline V gene has CDR1 MNHNY and CDR2 SVGAGI (reference sequence). V shed 2 bases and J 11 bases; nucleotides not matched to a gene: 9.

Only a few counts were recorded for this clonotype. The chain uses TRBV10-1 and TRBJ2-1; D is uncertain. CDR1 WNHNN and CDR2 SYGVQD come from the germline V gene (reference sequence). Trimming pared 3 bases from V and 0 bases from J, leaving 6 bases between. The CDR3 sequence is 14 residues long. The CDR3 bases are TGCGCCAGCAGTGATTGGAGCTCCTACAATGAGCAGTTCTTC. Its translation is CASSDWSSYNEQFF.

This clonotype was seen repeatedly, ten times or more. V and J are TRBV20-1 and TRBJ2-7; TRBD1 agrees at 10 bases. The CDR3 totals 15 residues. The J segment lost 4 bases and the V segment lost 4 bases, leaving 10 bases of the junction unmatched. From germline, CDR1 is DFQATT and CDR2 SNEGSKA (reference sequence). The CDR3 spells CSATRDRGRNYEQYF. As DNA, the CDR3 is TGCAGTGCTACCCGGGACAGGGGAAGAAATTACGAGCAGTACTTC.

V usage is TRBV12-3 or TRBV12-4 and J usage is TRBJ2-2, with a tentative D call TRBD1 (6 bases). This CDR3 region has 15 residues. V lost 3 bases, J lost 5 bases, and 13 bases lay in between. CDR3 loop: CASSLGAFGTGELFF. The CDR3 DNA is TGTGCCAGCAGTTTGGGGGCCTTCGGGACCGGGGAGCTGTTTTTT.

This clonotype was seen ten or more times. V gene TRBV5-1 combines with J gene TRBJ1-1; D is ambiguous. With 3 bases removed from V and 5 bases from J, the gap between germline ends came to 11 bases. CDR3 length: 13 residues. Germline V CDR1 and CDR2: SGHRS, YFSETQ. The CDR3 reads CASSSEVNTEAFF. The CDR3 bases are TGCGCCAGCAGCTCGGAGGTCAATACTGAAGCTTTCTTT.

The sample holds many counts of this clonotype. The genes are TRBV20-1 and TRBJ1-6; D possibly corresponds to TRBD1 (5 bases). The length of the CDR3 is 16 residues. The germline V gene encodes CDR1 DFQATT and CDR2 SNEGSKA (reference sequence). Deletions cut 5 bases from V and 9 bases from J, with 23 bases between. The CDR3 region is CSAAQPGLGGRSPLHF. The CDR3 nucleotides read TGCAGTGCTGCTCAACCGGGACTGGGAGGGCGTTCACCCCTCCACTTT.

This chain connects TRBV27 to TRBJ2-7; 8 bases line up with TRBD1. V lost 6 bases to trimming and J lost 4 bases; unmatched junction nucleotides: 11. Per the germline V gene, CDR1 is MNHEY and CDR2 is SMNVEV (reference sequence). There are 15 residues in the CDR3. CDR3: CASRRFGQGLYEQYF. CDR3 nucleotides: TGTGCCAGCAGACGCTTTGGACAGGGTCTTTACGAGCAGTACTTC.

The V and J genes are TRBV7-2 and TRBJ2-2; tentative D call: TRBD2 (7 bases). Trimming shortened V by 2 bases and J by 4 bases, and 14 bases separated the two germline ends. The CDR3 has 16 amino acids. Germline loops: CDR1 SGHTA, CDR2 FQGNSA. The CDR3 sequence: CASSLTGGRGTGELFF. The CDR3 nucleotides read TGTGCCAGCAGCTTAACGGGGGGCCGGGGCACCGGGGAGCTGTTTTTT. The variable domain in full, completed from reference TRBV7-2 and TRBJ2-2, reads GAGVSQSPSNKVTEKGKDVELRCDPISGHTALYWYRQSLGQGLEFLIYFQGNSAPDKSGLPSDRFSAERTGGSVSTLTIQRTQQEDSAVYLCASSLTGGRGTGELFFGEGSRLTVL.

The chain links TRBV7-9 to TRBJ2-1; the match to TRBD2 covers 9 bases. This CDR3 contains 20 residues. With V trimmed by 0 bases and J by 0 bases, 12 bases remained unmatched. Germline V gene lookup returns CDR1 SEHNR and CDR2 FQNEAQ (reference sequence). The CDR3 bases are TGTGCCAGCAGCTTAGCGGCGGGAGGGCCTGGGTCCGGCTCCTACAATGAGCAGTTCTTC. It specifies CASSLAAGGPGSGSYNEQFF.

This clonotype occurred a few times. For the CDR3, the DNA is TGCGCCAGCAGTGAGAACTTTGGGGGACTAGCTGGCACAGATACGCAGTATTTT. Its translation: CASSENFGGLAGTDTQYF. This chain joins TRBV10-2 and TRBJ2-3, with TRBD2 identical over 9 bases. Germline V CDR1 and CDR2: WSHSY, SAAADI. CDR3 length: 18 amino acids. V lost 2 bases, J lost 1 base, and 10 bases stayed unmatched.

This rearrangement joins TRBV4-2 to TRBJ2-1; 13 bases match TRBD2. Looked up from germline, CDR1 is LGHNA and CDR2 is YNFKEQ. This CDR3 is built from 14 residues. Unmatched junction bases numbered 1, after V lost 4 bases and J lost 7 bases. The CDR3 nucleotides are TGTGCCAGCAGCCCGGGACTAGCGGGAAATGAGCAGTTCTTC. Residues: CASSPGLAGNEQFF.